This T cell receptor beta chain comes out of a study of OX40 agonist ivuxolimab in advanced cancers. This CDR3 comprises 14 residues. The germline V gene encodes CDR1 MDHEN and CDR2 SYDVKM. The germline V and J ends were trimmed by 6 bases and 3 bases, with 15 bases remaining between them. The table came from immunoSEQ multiplex PCR; TCRdb's copy has only in-frame clones and leaves some out. The data contain tens of thousands of clones, 80% of them singletons. The chain recombines TRBV28 with TRBJ2-7; no reliable D call. The sequenced sample was CD4+ or CD8+ T cells sorted from blood, obtained in a trial of the OX40 agonist ivuxolimab. This receptor was taken from an adult with an advanced solid tumor such as melanoma, head and neck, liver or kidney cancer. In DNA form, the CDR3 reads TGTGCCAGCAGACCTCAAGGATTGGGCTACGAGCAGTACTTC. It encodes CASRPQGLGYEQYF.